Listed here is a single T cell receptor beta chain. Germline V lookup: CDR1 ENHRY, CDR2 SYGVKD. The CDR3 runs 16 residues. Trimming took 6 bases from V and 6 from J; bases not matched to a gene: 14. Measured with immunoSEQ multiplex PCR; TCRdb has only the in-frame clones, and not every one. Among tens of thousands of clones listed, roughly 94% were seen once. This record comes from a study of technical replicates of blood from several donors. The V and J genes are TRBV10-3 and TRBJ2-1; 7 bases map to TRBD1. Sequencing used T cells isolated from PBMCs. This receptor was taken from a human donor in good health. CDR3 residues: CAISPIQGFGGNEQFF. The DNA of the CDR3 is TGTGCCATCAGCCCAATACAGGGGTTTGGTGGCAATGAGCAGTTCTTC.